This record looks at one TCR beta chain sequence and its context. Its cognate antigen is unknown. This same CDR3 is encoded by further DNA sequences in the sample. The data stem from a study of shared clonotypes between healthy human individuals. Study-wide points: On the whole, naive subsets had larger estimated richness than memory subsets had. Sequencing of the sorted subsets was shown by rarefaction to be incomplete despite large depth. Unshared clonotypes carried lower generation probabilities than those common to all four donors.

As originally analysed: With immunoSEQ giving junction-only sequences and no quality scores, filtering differed. Repertoires were generated with immunoSEQ multiplex PCR, while TCRdb's copy carries only in-frame clones and drops some. The V and J calls and the clone size are those of that table, but D and trimming were determined from the DNA. The sample carries 2 million to 2.5 million clones, 85% to 95% recorded once. The CDR3 consists of 12 residues. Germline V gives CDR1 SGHTS, CDR2 YDEGEE. V lost 2 bases and J 3 bases, leaving 6 bases between the germline ends. The clonotype originates from a man aged 18-30 years in good health. Some clones in this sample may be carry-over from other donors' samples. The chain uses TRBV5-8 and TRBJ2-7; D call uncertain. Sequenced material: naive CD4+ T cells from PBMCs. Subset given: CD45RA+ positively selected. The CDR3: CASSFLVYEQYF. Written as DNA, the CDR3 is TGTGCCAGCAGCTTCTTGGTCTACGAGCAGTACTTC.